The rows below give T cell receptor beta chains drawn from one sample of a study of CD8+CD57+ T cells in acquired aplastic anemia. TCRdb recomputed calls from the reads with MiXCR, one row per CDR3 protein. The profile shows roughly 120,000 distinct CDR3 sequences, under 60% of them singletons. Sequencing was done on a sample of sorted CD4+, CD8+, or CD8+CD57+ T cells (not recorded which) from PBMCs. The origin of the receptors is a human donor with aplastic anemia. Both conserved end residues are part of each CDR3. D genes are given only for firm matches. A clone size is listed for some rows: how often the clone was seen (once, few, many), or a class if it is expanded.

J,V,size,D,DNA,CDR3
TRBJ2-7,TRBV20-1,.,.,TGCAGTGCTGCCCTAGCCCCGACCTACGAGCAGTACTTC,CSAALAPTYEQYF
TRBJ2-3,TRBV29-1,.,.,TGCAGCAGTGACTCCGGTGGGGGAGCGCCAGATACGCAGTATTTT,CSSDSGGGAPDTQYF
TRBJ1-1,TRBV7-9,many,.,TGTGCCAGCAGCTTACAGGCCGAAGCTTTCTTT,CASSLQAEAFF
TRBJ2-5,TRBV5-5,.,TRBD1,TGTGCCAGCAGTACCGGGACAGGCGTACTGGAGACCCAGTACTTC,CASSTGTGVLETQYF
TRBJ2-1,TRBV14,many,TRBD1,TGTGCCAGCAGCCAAGAAGGACAGGCGAGTAAGTTCTTC,CASSQEGQASKFF
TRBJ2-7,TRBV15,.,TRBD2,TGTGCCACCAGCAGAGATCCGCTAGCGGGGGGCCACGAGCAGTACTTC,CATSRDPLAGGHEQYF
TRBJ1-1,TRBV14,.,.,TGTGCCAGCAGCCAAGATAGTTCGCGAGCTGAAGCTTTCTTT,CASSQDSSRAEAFF
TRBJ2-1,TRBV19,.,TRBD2,TGTGCCAGTTGGGCTAGCGGGAGTCGGAACAATGAGCAGTTCTTC,CASWASGSRNNEQFF
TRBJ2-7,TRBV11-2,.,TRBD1,TGTGCCAGCAGCCCCATTCGGAGACAGGGGAGGTACGAGCAGTACTTC,CASSPIRRQGRYEQYF
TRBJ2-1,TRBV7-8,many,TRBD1,TGTGCCAGCAGCTCGCAGACAGGGGCCGTACAGTTCTTC,CASSSQTGAVQFF
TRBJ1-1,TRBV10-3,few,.,TGTGCCATCAGTGAATACCACGAAGCTTTCTTT,CAISEYHEAFF
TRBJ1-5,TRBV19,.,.,TGTGCCAGTAGTACCAACCCGGGAACCTACAATCAGCCCCAGCATTTT,CASSTNPGTYNQPQHF
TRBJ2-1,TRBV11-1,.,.,TGTGCCAGCAGCCCCGTTAAAGCCTACAATGGGCAGTTCTTC,CASSPVKAYNGQFF
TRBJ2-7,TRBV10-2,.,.,TGCGCCAGCAGTAGGCAGAGCTTATACGAGCAGTACTTC,CASSRQSLYEQYF
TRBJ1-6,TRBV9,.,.,TGTGCCAGCAGCGGTGGGGATTCACCCCTCCACTTT,CASSGGDSPLHF
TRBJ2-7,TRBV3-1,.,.,TGTGCCAGCAGCGACCGTCGGGGGAAATTCCACGAGCAGTACTTC,CASSDRRGKFHEQYF
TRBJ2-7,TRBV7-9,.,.,TGTGCCAGCAGCTTAGTCAGAAGCTCCTACGAGCAGTACTTC,CASSLVRSSYEQYF
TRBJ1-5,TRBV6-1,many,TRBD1,TGTGCCAGCAGTCATATGACAGGGAGCAATCAGCCCCAGCATTTT,CASSHMTGSNQPQHF
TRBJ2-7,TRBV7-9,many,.,TGTGCCAGCAGCCCCAGCGGTCTATACGAGCAGTACTTC,CASSPSGLYEQYF
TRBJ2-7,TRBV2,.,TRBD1,TGTGCCAGCAGTGGACGCGGACAGGGGGTAGCTGGATCCTACGAGCAGTACTTC,CASSGRGQGVAGSYEQYF
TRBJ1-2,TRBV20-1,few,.,TGCAGTGCTAGCGGGCAGTATATCTATGGCTACACCTTC,CSASGQYIYGYTF
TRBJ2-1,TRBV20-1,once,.,TGCAGTGCTAGAGATTTAGAAAATGAGCAGTTCTTC,CSARDLENEQFF
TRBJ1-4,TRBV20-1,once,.,TGCAGTGCCAGAAAGACAGCGCTTAATGAAAAACTGTTTTTT,CSARKTALNEKLFF
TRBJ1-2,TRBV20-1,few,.,TGCAGTGCTAGAGGCAGGGGAGATGGCTACACCTTC,CSARGRGDGYTF
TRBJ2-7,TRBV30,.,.,TGTGCCGTAGGACACCCGGGAGAGCAGTACTTC,CAVGHPGEQYF
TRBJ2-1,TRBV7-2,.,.,TGTGCCAGCAGCTTAGAGGGGGGGGCCAGGGGGTTCTACAATGAGCAGTTCTTC,CASSLEGGARGFYNEQFF
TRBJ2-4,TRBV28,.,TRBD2,TGTGCCAGCAGTTTGGGGGGGAGAGGAAACATTCAGTACTTC,CASSLGGRGNIQYF
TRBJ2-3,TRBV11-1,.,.,TGTGCCAGCAGGCTTCGGAGGGGGCGAACAACAGATACGCAGTATTTT,CASRLRRGRTTDTQYF
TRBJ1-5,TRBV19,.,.,TGTGCCACCGAGCGGTGGGGGGGTAATCAGCCCCAGCATTTT,CATERWGGNQPQHF
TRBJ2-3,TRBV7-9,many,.,TGTGCCAGCAGCTTTGAAGCAGATACGCAGTATTTT,CASSFEADTQYF
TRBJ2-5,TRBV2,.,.,TGTGCCAGCAGTGAGGAGGGAACAGGTCAAGAGACCCAGTACTTC,CASSEEGTGQETQYF
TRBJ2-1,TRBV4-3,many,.,TGCGCCAGCAGCCAGGACACAGGGAGGACCTACAATGAGCAGTTCTTC,CASSQDTGRTYNEQFF
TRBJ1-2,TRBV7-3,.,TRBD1,TGTGCCAGCAGCCGCGACAGGGTCGGTGGCTACACCTTC,CASSRDRVGGYTF
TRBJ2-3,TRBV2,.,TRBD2,TGTGCCAGCAGTGACGGGGCGGGGGGGCCTGGAGATACGCAGTATTTT,CASSDGAGGPGDTQYF
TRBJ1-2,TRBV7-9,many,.,TGTGCCACCCGGGGGGATGGCTACACCTTC,CATRGDGYTF
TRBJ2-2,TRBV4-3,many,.,TGCGCCAGCAGCCAAATGTCCGAAAACACCGGGGAGCTGTTTTTT,CASSQMSENTGELFF
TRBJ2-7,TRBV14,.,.,TGTGCCAGCAGCCCCTTTCAGGGAGATTACGAGCAGTACTTC,CASSPFQGDYEQYF
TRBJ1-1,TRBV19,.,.,TGTGCCAGTGGGAAAGGACCCATGAACACTGAAGCTTTCTTT,CASGKGPMNTEAFF
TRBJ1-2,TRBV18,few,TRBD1,TGTGCCAGCTCACACCAGGGGGTGGGAGACTATGGCTACACCTTC,CASSHQGVGDYGYTF
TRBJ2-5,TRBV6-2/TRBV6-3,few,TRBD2,TGTGCCAGCAGTTACTTTCGGGTAGCGGGGGGATCTTTGGAGACCCAGTACTTC,CASSYFRVAGGSLETQYF
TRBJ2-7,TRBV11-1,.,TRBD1,TGTGCCAGCAGCTCCAAGTTGGACAGGGTCTACTACGAGCAGTACTTC,CASSSKLDRVYYEQYF
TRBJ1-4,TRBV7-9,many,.,TGTGCCAGCAGCTTAGCGCCCAGGGGAAATGAAAAACTGTTTTTT,CASSLAPRGNEKLFF
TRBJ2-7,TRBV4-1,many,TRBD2,TGCGCCAGCAGCCTTAGACTTCTAGCGGATACCTACGAGCAGTACTTC,CASSLRLLADTYEQYF
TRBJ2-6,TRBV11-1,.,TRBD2,TGTGCCAGCAGCCTCGGACTAGCGGGGGCTGGGGCCAACGTCCTGACTTTC,CASSLGLAGAGANVLTF
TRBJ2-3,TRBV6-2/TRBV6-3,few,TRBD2,TGTGCCAGCAGTTACTCGATGTGGCGCGGGGGGGACACAGATACGCAGTATTTT,CASSYSMWRGGDTDTQYF
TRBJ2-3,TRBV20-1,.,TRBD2,TGCAGTGCTAGAGTTAGCGGGAGCGGCACAGATACGCAGTATTTT,CSARVSGSGTDTQYF
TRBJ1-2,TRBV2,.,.,TGTGCCAGCAGTGAGGCAGGGACCAACTATGGCTACACCTTC,CASSEAGTNYGYTF
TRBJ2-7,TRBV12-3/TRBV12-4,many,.,TGTGCCAGCAGTCAAAAATTACGAAACGGGGGGCAGTACTTC,CASSQKLRNGGQYF
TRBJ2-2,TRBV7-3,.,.,TGTGCCAGCAGCTTTGGTACAACCGGGGAGCTGTTTTTT,CASSFGTTGELFF
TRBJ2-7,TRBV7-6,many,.,TGTGCCAGCAGCTTAGAGAGAGCGGGCCTCACCCCCTACGAGCAGTACTTC,CASSLERAGLTPYEQYF
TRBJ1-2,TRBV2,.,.,TGTTCCAGCAATGGGGGGTATGGCTACACCTTC,CSSNGGYGYTF
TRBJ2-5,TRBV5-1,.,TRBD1,TGCGCCAGCAGCTTGTCCCCGACAGGGACAGAGACCCAGTACTTC,CASSLSPTGTETQYF
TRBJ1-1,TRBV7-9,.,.,TGTGCCAGCAGCCGAACAGGGTTCACTGAAGCTTTCTTT,CASSRTGFTEAFF
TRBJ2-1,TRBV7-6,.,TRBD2,TGTGCCAGCAGCTTATTGATAGCGGGAGTGGAAGAGCAGTTCTTC,CASSLLIAGVEEQFF
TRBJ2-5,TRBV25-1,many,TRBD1,TGTGCCAGCAGTGATCTTGGTGTCAGGGGGCAAGAGACCCAGTACTTC,CASSDLGVRGQETQYF
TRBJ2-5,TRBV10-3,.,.,TGTGCCAGCAGTTTGAAGGGAATTTGGGAAGAGACCCAGTACTTC,CASSLKGIWEETQYF
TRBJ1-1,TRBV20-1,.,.,TGCAGTGCTAGAGACTATTCTCGACAGATGGCTGAAGCTTTCTTT,CSARDYSRQMAEAFF